The present TCR beta chain was sequenced within a study of breast tumors, draining lymph nodes, adjacent tissues. To note about this clonotype: Its antigen is not identified.

The CDR3 sequence is 14 residues long. Trimming at V came to 2 bases and at J to 5 bases, leaving 2 bases not matched to a gene. CDR1 is KGHSH, CDR2 LQKENI, per germline. Whole-study results and caveats: Tumor T cell lymph node origin was a supported hypothesis, not proven.

Samples came from axillary lymph nodes draining the breast cancer. TCRdb re-derived calls from the multiplex PCR reads in MiXCR, one entry per CDR3 protein. The sample lists fewer than 150,000 distinct CDR3 sequences; over 20% were seen once. Sequenced: axillary lymph node tissue. The source of this sequence is a female donor with breast cancer. Some clones in this sample may be carry-over from other donors' samples. The rearrangement links TRBV18 to TRBJ1-4; 7 nucleotides agree with TRBD1. In DNA, the CDR3 is TGTGCCAGCTCACCAGGGACAGAGAATGAAAAACTGTTTTTT. Amino acid sequence: CASSPGTENEKLFF. The complete variable domain, with remaining parts taken from reference TRBV18 and TRBJ1-4, reads NAGVMQNPRHLVRRRGQEARLRCSPMKGHSHVYWYRQLPEEGLKFMVYLQKENIIDESGMPKERFSAEFPKEGPSILRIQQVVRGDSAAYFCASSPGTENEKLFFGSGTQLSVL.